This TCR beta chain was identified in a study of blood T cell repertoires in COVID-19. Study as a whole: Both acute and convalescent COVID-19 samples were obtained from the United States, Italy and Spain. Nucleic acid was either cDNA or gDNA, and it came from T cells, B-cell-depleted T cells, or PBMCs.

CDR1 is LGHDT and CDR2 is YNNKEL in the germline V gene (reference sequence). V was pared by 3 bases and J by 2 bases, with 11 bases between. The CDR3 totals 14 residues. In the source study's methods: Estimation of nucleated cell counts was performed using reference gene primer amplification. The table came from immunoSEQ multiplex PCR; TCRdb's copy has only in-frame clones and leaves some out. V and J calls and clone size are given by that table; D and trimming were obtained from the DNA. The table includes about 26,000 clones, around 87% detected once. Source material: peripheral blood. The V call is TRBV3-1 (or the pseudogene TRBV3-2), the J call TRBJ2-7, with D perhaps TRBD2 (6 bases). This sequence was found in a man between 65 and 85 years old with acute or convalescent COVID-19. CDR3 protein: CASSQNGEAYEQYF. CDR3 nucleotides: TGTGCCAGCAGCCAGAACGGGGAGGCCTACGAGCAGTACTTC.